The entry that follows covers one T cell receptor beta chain sequence. Its antigen remains unknown. The read terminates 3 residues ahead of where the CDR3 ends, so the germline J gene completes it. The data were obtained in a study of T cell clonality in common variable immunodeficiency. CDR3 size: 20 residues. The V segment lost 0 bases and the J segment 1 base; nucleotides outside the gene matches: 12. Germline V CDR1 and CDR2: MNHEY, SMNVEV (reference sequence). Study-level findings and limits: Common variable immunodeficiency TCR beta sequences reportedly had fewer deletions and N-nucleotide insertions.

Sequenced by immunoSEQ multiplex PCR; TCRdb stores in-frame clones only, minus some. The listing records roughly 16,000 clones. The chain recombines TRBV27 with TRBJ2-2; 9 bases map to TRBD2. The sequencing input was peripheral blood mononuclear cells. This TCR was sampled from a human donor with common variable immunodeficiency. Partial CDR3 DNA: TGTGCCAGCAGTTTATCGAAGTTTGCTAGCGGGGCACTGAACACCGGGGAG. Translating it yields CASSLSKFASGALNTGE. The entire CDR3 sequence reads CASSLSKFASGALNTGELFF.